The T cell receptor (beta chain) described here comes from a study of shared clonotypes between healthy human individuals. Every subset had its genomic DNA shared out evenly among several immunoSEQ plates. Input per replicate PCR of unsorted PBMC was 300 ng DNA, corresponding to roughly 30,000 T cell genomes. Sequencing used immunoSEQ multiplex PCR; TCRdb keeps in-frame clones, though not all of them. The repertoire includes about 490,000 clones, less than 80% of them detected once, and approximately 12% sits in the top ten. The sequence came from a woman aged 40 to 50 in good health. Some clones in this sample may be carry-over from other donors' samples. The sequencing sample was made of PBMCs.

The CDR3 loop is CASSERLAGAKNIQYF. As DNA, the CDR3 is TGCGCCAGCAGTGAGAGGCTAGCGGGTGCCAAAAACATTCAGTACTTC. The chain carries TRBV10-1 and TRBJ2-4; TRBD2 aligns across 8 bases. Germline V gene data show CDR1 as WNHNN and CDR2 as SYGVQD (reference sequence). The CDR3 covers 16 residues. J gave up 1 base and V 2 bases, and 4 bases lay outside the gene matches.